This TCR beta chain is drawn from a study of blood T cell repertoires in COVID-19. This CDR3 is built from 14 residues. The V gene's germline CDR1 is MNHEY and CDR2 SVGAGI. The V and J ends lost 2 bases and 2 bases respectively, with 9 bases between them. Study processing details: Amplifying reference gene primers gave estimates of nucleated cell counts. Clones were sequenced by immunoSEQ multiplex PCR, and TCRdb holds only the in-frame ones, with some missing. D and trimming were read from the DNA, whereas the V and J calls and clone size are those reported in that table. The sample lists some 70,000 clones, roughly 72% occurring once.

This sequence was found in a man between 60 and 70 years old with COVID-19, enrolled during active disease. This chain uses TRBV6-5 with TRBJ1-1; D call uncertain. The sample consisted of peripheral blood. CDR3 bases: TGTGCCAGCAGTTACAAATGGCTTAACACTGAAGCTTTCTTT. It specifies CASSYKWLNTEAFF.